This T cell receptor beta chain was retrieved from a study of spatial heterogeneity in lung cancer. The wider study: Consistently, beta-chain sequences turned up in larger numbers than alpha-chain sequences did. The library had UMIs, and each TCR and UMI pair averaged more than ten raw reads.

Time point defined: sample taken at primary tumor resection. In each case, whole RNA from tumor, nontumor lung or frozen PBMC was sequenced unsorted. On each TCR cDNA molecule, a unique molecular identifier was present. TCRdb re-derived calls from the 5' RACE reads in MiXCR, one entry per CDR3 protein. The data contain roughly 39,000 distinct CDR3 sequences, approximately 5.5% of them singletons. The CDR3 sequence is 12 residues long. Trimming took 5 bases from V and 9 from J, leaving 11 bases between them. Germline CDR1 reads SGHNT; CDR2 reads YENEEA. In this sample, this clonotype turned up many times.

This receptor was taken from a male donor with early-stage non-small cell lung cancer. The J gene is TRBJ2-1, the V gene TRBV11-3, with no clear D. The specimen comprised PBMCs, sampled at surgery. CDR3 sequence reads: CASSPTGFEQFF. CDR3 DNA: TGTGCCAGCAGCCCCACGGGTTTTGAGCAGTTCTTC.